This record covers a single T cell receptor beta chain. These data originate in a study of blood T cell repertoires in COVID-19. About the study: Sample material is recorded as cDNA or gDNA derived from T cells, B-cell-depleted T cells, or PBMCs.

Generated by immunoSEQ multiplex PCR, the TCRdb table keeps only in-frame clones and is missing some. Found here are fewer than 350,000 clones, roughly 87% of them singletons; the top ten hold 6% to 7%. Sequences were obtained from PBMCs or T cells enriched from blood (not recorded which). The sequence derives from a woman in her thirties or forties who had recovered from COVID-19.

The CDR3 protein is CASSEAVRVQETQYF. In nucleotides, the CDR3 is TGTGCCAGCAGTGAAGCGGTTCGAGTCCAAGAGACCCAGTACTTC. V gene TRBV6-1 combines with J gene TRBJ2-5; D not certain. The CDR3 is made up of 15 amino acids. Germline assignment: CDR1 MNHNS and CDR2 SASEGT. V shed 0 bases and J shed 1 base, with 9 bases lying between them.